This T cell receptor beta chain was documented in a study of blood T cell repertoires in COVID-19. Looking at the study overall: The United States, Italy and Spain were the sources of the acute and convalescent COVID-19 samples. PBMCs, B-cell-depleted T cells, or T cells provided the cDNA or gDNA that made up the material.

Seattle patients were enrolled during active infection and followed longitudinally. The authors' processing: Counts of nucleated cells, estimated from reference gene primer amplification, were obtained. Produced via immunoSEQ multiplex PCR; TCRdb's table is partial and in-frame only. D and trimming were read from the DNA, whereas the V and J calls and clone size are those reported in that table. This table has about 99,000 clones, approximately 80% appearing once. The CDR3 consists of 15 residues. The germline V and J ends were trimmed by 6 bases and 0 bases, with 15 bases remaining between them. CDR1 and CDR2 (germline): GTSNPN, SVGIG (reference sequence).

The rearrangement links TRBV30 to TRBJ1-5; possibly TRBD1 for D (6 bases). The source is a man of 80 years or more with COVID-19, enrolled during active disease. The sequenced material came from peripheral blood. The CDR3 spells CACTTGTHSNQPQHF. The CDR3 coding sequence is TGTGCCTGCACAACCGGGACACATAGCAATCAGCCCCAGCATTTT.